This is a list of T cell receptor beta chains from one sample in a study of control samples from healthy donors and cancer patients. Only in-frame clones appear in the TCRdb table, and some are missing; sequencing was by immunoSEQ multiplex PCR. The sample records 390,000 or so clones, more than 80% being singletons. The sequenced material came from PBMCs. Receptors originate from a man aged 40-55 years with head and neck cancer. The CDR3 runs from the conserved cysteine through the conserved F or W. D genes are given only for firm matches. For some rows the clone size is stated as once, few or many, or as a class when expanded; others skip it.

v_gene	j_gene	abundance	d_gene	CDR3aa	CDR3nt
TRBV21-1	TRBJ2-7	few	.	CASSKGTRTYEQYF	TGTGCCAGCAGCAAAGGGACTAGAACCTACGAGCAGTACTTC
TRBV19	TRBJ2-1	.	TRBD1	CASRQGPEQFF	TGTGCCAGTCGACAGGGACCTGAGCAGTTCTTC
TRBV6-2/TRBV6-3	TRBJ2-1	.	TRBD2	CASNPVRLAGGSYNEQFF	TGTGCCAGCAACCCAGTGAGGCTAGCGGGAGGATCCTACAATGAGCAGTTCTTC
TRBV10-3	TRBJ2-7	.	TRBD1	CAISESPGQASYEQYF	TGTGCCATCAGTGAGTCTCCGGGACAGGCTTCCTACGAGCAGTACTTC
TRBV6-5	TRBJ1-2	.	TRBD1	CASSYAQGLSYGYTF	TGTGCCAGCAGTTACGCACAGGGGCTGAGCTATGGCTACACCTTC
TRBV6-5	TRBJ1-5	.	.	CASSRGQNNQPQHF	TGTGCCAGCAGCCGCGGACAGAATAATCAGCCCCAGCATTTT
TRBV23-1	TRBJ1-4	.	.	CASRPRGSNEKLFF	TGCGCCAGCCGCCCGAGGGGATCTAATGAAAAACTGTTTTTT
TRBV18	TRBJ2-1	.	.	CASSPPQGQGYNEQFF	TGTGCCAGCTCACCACCGCAGGGGCAGGGCTACAATGAGCAGTTCTTC
TRBV19	TRBJ1-6	.	.	CASSDYNGPYSPLHF	TGTGCCAGTAGTGATTATAACGGGCCTTATTCACCCCTCCACTTT
TRBV4-3	TRBJ1-3	.	.	CASSQDRGSSGNTIYF	TGCGCCAGCAGCCAAGATAGGGGTAGCTCTGGAAACACCATATATTTT
TRBV28	TRBJ1-5	.	TRBD1	CATQGGYSNQPQHF	TGTGCCACCCAGGGGGGATATAGCAATCAGCCCCAGCATTTT
TRBV2	TRBJ1-5	.	TRBD1	CASSEQGAVGQPQHF	TGTGCCAGCAGTGAACAGGGGGCGGTAGGTCAGCCCCAGCATTTT
TRBV3-1/TRBV3-2	TRBJ1-5	.	.	CASSQAASRPQHF	TGTGCCAGCAGCCAAGCCGCCAGTAGGCCCCAGCATTTT
TRBV5-1	TRBJ2-3	.	TRBD2	CASSLGTSGVTDTQYF	TGCGCCAGCAGCTTGGGTACTAGCGGGGTAACAGATACGCAGTATTTT
TRBV15	TRBJ2-7	.	.	CATSSAGQKYEQYF	TGTGCCACCAGCAGCGCGGGGCAGAAATACGAGCAGTACTTC